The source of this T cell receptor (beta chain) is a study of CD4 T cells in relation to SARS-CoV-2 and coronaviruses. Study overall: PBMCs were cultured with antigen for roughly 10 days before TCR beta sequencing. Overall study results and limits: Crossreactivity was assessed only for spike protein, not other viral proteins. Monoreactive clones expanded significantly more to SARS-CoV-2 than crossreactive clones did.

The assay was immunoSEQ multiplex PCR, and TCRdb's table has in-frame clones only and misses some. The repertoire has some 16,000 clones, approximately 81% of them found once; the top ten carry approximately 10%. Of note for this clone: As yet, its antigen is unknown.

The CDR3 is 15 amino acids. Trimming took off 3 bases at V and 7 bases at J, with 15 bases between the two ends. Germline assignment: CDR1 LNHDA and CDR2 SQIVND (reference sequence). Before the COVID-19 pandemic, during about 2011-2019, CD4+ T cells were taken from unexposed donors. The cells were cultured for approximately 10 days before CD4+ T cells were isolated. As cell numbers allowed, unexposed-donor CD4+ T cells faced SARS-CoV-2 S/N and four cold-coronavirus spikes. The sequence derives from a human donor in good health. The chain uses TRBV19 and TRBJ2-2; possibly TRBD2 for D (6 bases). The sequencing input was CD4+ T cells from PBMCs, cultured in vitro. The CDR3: CASSIGRAGGGELFF. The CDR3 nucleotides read TGTGCCAGTAGTATTGGCAGGGCCGGGGGCGGGGAGCTGTTTTTT.